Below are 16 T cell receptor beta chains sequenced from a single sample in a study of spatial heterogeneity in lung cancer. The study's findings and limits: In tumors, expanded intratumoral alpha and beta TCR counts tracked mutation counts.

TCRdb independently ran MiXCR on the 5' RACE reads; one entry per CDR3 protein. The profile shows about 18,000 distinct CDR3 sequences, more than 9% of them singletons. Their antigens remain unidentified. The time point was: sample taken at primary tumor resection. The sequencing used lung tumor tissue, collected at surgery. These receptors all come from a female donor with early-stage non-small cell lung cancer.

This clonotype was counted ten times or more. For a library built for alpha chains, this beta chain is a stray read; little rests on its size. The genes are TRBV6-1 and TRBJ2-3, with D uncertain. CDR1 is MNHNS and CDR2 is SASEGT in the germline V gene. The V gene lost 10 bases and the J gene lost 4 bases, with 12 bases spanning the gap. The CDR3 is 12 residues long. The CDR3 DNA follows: TGTGCCACTACGCCCGAGTCAGATACGCAGTATTTT. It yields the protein CATTPESDTQYF.

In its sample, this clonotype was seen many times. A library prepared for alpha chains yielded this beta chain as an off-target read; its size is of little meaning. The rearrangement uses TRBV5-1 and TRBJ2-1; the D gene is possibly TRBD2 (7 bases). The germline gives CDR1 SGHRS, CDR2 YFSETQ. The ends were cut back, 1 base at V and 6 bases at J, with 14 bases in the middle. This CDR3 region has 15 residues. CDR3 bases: TGCGCCAGCAGCTTGTGGGGGGGCGCAGCCAATGAGCAGTTCTTC. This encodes CASSLWGGAANEQFF. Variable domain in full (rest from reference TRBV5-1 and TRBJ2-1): KAGVTQTPRYLIKTRGQQVTLSCSPISGHRSVSWYQQTPGQGLQFLFEYFSETQRNKGNFPGRFSGRQFSNSRSEMNVSTLELGDSALYLCASSLWGGAANEQFFGPGTRLTVL.

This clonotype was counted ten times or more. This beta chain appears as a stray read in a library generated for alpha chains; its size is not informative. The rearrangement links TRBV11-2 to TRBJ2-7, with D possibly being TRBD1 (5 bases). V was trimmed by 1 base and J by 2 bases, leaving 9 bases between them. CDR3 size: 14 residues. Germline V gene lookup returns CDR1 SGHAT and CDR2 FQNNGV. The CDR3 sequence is CASSLVAGPYEQYF. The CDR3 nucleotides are TGTGCCAGCAGCTTAGTAGCAGGGCCCTACGAGCAGTACTTC.

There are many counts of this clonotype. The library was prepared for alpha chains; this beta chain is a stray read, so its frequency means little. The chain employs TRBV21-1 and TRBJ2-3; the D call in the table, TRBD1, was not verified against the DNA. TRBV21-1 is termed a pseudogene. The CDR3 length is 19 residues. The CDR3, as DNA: TGTGCCAGCAGCACCACCAAGGCGCAGGGGATTAAAAACACAGATACGCAGTATTTT. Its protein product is CASSTTKAQGIKNTDTQYF.

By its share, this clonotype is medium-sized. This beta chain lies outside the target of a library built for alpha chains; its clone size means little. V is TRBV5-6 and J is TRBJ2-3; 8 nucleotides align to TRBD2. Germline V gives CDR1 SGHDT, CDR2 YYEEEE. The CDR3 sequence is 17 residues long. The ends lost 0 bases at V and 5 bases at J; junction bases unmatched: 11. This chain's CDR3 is CASSLGELRLAGDTQYF. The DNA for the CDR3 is TGTGCCAGCAGCTTGGGGGAGCTCCGGCTAGCGGGAGATACGCAGTATTTT. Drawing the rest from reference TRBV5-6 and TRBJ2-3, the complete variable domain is DAGVTQSPTHLIKTRGQQVTLRCSPKSGHDTVSWYQQALGQGPQFIFQYYEEEERQRGNFPDRFSGHQFPNYSSELNVNALLLGDSALYLCASSLGELRLAGDTQYFGPGTRLTVL.

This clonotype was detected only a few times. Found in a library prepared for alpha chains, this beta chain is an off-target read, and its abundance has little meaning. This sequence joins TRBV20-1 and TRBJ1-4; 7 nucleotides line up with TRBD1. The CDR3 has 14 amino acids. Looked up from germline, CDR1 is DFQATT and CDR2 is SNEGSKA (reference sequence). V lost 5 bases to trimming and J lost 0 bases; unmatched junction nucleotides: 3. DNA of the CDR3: TGCAGTGCTGACCAGGGGGCAACTAATGAAAAACTGTTTTTT. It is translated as CSADQGATNEKLFF.

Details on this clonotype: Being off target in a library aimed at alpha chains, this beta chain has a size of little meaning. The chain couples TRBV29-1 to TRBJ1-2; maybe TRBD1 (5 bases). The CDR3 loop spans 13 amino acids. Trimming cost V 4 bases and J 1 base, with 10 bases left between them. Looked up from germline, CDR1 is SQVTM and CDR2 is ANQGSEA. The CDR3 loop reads CSVGDLLNYGYTF. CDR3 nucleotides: TGCAGCGTTGGGGACCTACTTAACTATGGCTACACCTTC. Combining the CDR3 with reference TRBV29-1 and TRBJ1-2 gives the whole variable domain SAVISQKPSRDICQRGTSLTIQCQVDSQVTMMFWYRQQPGQSLTLIATANQGSEATYESGFVIDKFPISRPNLTFSTLTVSNMSPEDSSIYLCSVGDLLNYGYTFGSGTRLTVV.

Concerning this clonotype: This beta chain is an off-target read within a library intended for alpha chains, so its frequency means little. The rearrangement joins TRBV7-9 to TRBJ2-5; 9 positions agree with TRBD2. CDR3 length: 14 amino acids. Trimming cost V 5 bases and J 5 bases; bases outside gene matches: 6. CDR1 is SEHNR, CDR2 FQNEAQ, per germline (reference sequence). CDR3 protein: CASSPRTSVETQYF. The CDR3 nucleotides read TGTGCCAGCAGCCCTCGGACTAGCGTGGAGACCCAGTACTTC.

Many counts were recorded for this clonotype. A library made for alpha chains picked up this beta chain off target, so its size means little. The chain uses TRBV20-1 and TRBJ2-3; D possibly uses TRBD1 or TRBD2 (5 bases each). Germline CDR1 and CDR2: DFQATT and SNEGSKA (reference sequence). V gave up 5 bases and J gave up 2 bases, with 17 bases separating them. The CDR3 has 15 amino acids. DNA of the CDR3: TGCAGTGCTCCGGGTCGGGGCTCAAACACAGATACGCAGTATTTT. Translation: CSAPGRGSNTDTQYF.

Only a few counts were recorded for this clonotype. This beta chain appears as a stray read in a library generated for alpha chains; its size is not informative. The CDR3 protein is CASSFIAKSRGQETQYF. The CDR3, as DNA: TGTGCCAGCAGCTTCATCGCAAAAAGCAGGGGGCAAGAGACCCAGTACTTC. The chain joins TRBV7-8 to TRBJ2-5; 7 bases are a match to TRBD1. Germline CDR1 is SGHVS and CDR2 is FQNEAQ. The CDR3 runs 17 residues. Germline trimming cut 3 bases from V and 2 bases from J; bases unmatched to any gene: 12.

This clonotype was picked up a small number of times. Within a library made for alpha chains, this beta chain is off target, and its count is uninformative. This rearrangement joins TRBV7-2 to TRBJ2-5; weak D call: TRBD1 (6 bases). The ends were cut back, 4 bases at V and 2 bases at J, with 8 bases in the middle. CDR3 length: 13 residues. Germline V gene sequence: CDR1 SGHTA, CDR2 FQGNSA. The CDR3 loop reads CASSYRVQETQYF. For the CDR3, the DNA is TGTGCCAGCAGCTACAGGGTACAAGAGACCCAGTACTTC.

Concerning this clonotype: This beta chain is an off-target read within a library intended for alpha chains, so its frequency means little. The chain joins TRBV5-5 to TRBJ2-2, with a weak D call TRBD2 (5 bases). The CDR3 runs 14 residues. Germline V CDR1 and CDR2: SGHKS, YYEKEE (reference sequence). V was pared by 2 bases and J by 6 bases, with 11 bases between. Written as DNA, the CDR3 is TGTGCCAGCAGCTTAACTAGTCTCGCCGGGGAGCTGTTTTTT. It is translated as CASSLTSLAGELFF.

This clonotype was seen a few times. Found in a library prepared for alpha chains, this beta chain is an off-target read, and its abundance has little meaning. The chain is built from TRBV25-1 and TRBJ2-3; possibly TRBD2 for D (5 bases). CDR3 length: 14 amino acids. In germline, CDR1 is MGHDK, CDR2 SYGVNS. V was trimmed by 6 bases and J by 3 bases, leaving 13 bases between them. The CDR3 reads CASRTGIFTDTQYF. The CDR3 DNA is TGTGCCAGCAGAACCGGGATTTTTACAGATACGCAGTATTTT.

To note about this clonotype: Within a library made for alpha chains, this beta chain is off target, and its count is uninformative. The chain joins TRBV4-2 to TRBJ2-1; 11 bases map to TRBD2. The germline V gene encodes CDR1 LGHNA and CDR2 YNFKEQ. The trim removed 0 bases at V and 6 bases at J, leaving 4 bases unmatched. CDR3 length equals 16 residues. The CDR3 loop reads CASSQDVTSGANEQFF. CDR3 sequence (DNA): TGTGCCAGCAGCCAAGACGTGACTAGCGGGGCCAATGAGCAGTTCTTC.

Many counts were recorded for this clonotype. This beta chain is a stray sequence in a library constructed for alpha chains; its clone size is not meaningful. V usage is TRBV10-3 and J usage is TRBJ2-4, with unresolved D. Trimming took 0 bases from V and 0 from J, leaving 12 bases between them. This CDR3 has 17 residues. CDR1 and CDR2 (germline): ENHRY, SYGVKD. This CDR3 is CAISESSQRLAKNIQYF. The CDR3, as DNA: TGTGCCATCAGTGAGTCGTCACAGCGATTAGCCAAAAACATTCAGTACTTC.

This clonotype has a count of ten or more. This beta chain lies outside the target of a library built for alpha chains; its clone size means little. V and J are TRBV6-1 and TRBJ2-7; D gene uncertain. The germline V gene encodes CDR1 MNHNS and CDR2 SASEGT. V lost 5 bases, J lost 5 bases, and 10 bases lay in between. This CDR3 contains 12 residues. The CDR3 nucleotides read TGTGCCAGCAGTCCCATCGGAGACGAGCAGTACTTC. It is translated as CASSPIGDEQYF.